The clone carrying this T cell receptor (beta chain) occurred a few times. Its antigen is not identified. Between the trimmed V and J ends, which lost 4 bases and 1 base, there was a span of 13 bases. The CDR3 is 15 residues long. Germline CDR1 is MNHEY and CDR2 is SMNVEV (reference sequence). The entry originates in a study of metastatic and nonmetastatic thyroid tumors. TCRdb re-called clones via MiXCR from the PCR reads. The sample consists of some 29,000 clones, 16% of them appearing once. Patients underwent thyroid surgery, and none had received any treatment before it. Whole-study findings and limits: As reported, TCR beta diversity in blood and tumor was significantly higher in malignant thyroid tumors than in benign nodules.

The sample comprised blood. This TCR was sampled from a female donor with papillary thyroid cancer or a benign thyroid nodule (not recorded which). Some clones in this sample may be carry-over from other donors' samples. V is TRBV27 and J is TRBJ1-1; perhaps TRBD1 as D (5 bases). CDR3 residues: CASSYLGRSNTEAFF. The CDR3 DNA is TGTGCCAGCAGTTATTTGGGGCGGTCGAACACTGAAGCTTTCTTT.